This T cell receptor beta chain was identified during a study of molecular identifiers for immune sequencing clone quantification. Overall study findings and caveats: Clones that exceeded 20 RNA copies held over 99% of effector molecules, yet under 1% in naive cells. Jurkat TCR RNA spiked in from one cell reportedly remained identifiable amid 970,000 or so naive cells.

In regard to this clonotype: Its cognate antigen is unknown. A single base separates this from a much larger clone, so it may be a read error.

The CDR3 covers 17 residues. V was cut by 4 bases and J by 0 bases, with 18 bases left in between. Per germline, CDR1 MGHDK and CDR2 SYGVNS. TCRdb analysed the PCR reads with MiXCR anew, one entry per CDR3 protein. In the table there are 400,000 to 600,000 distinct CDR3 sequences, about a fifth of which are singletons. Sequenced input: naive CD8+ T cells from blood, with Jurkat cell RNA spiked in. Subset reported: FACS-sorted CD8+CD4-CCR7+CD45RA+ naive T cells. The TCR comes from a human donor in good health. Some libraries in this study had Jurkat cell RNA spiked in. The chain joins TRBV25-1 to TRBJ1-1, with D uncertain. The CDR3 sequence: CASSVRTGSYMNTEAFF. The CDR3 DNA sequence: TGTGCCAGCAGTGTACGAACGGGGTCTTACATGAACACTGAAGCTTTCTTT.